These 19 T cell receptor beta chains were all obtained from the same sample, sequenced in a study of vaccination and CD4 T cells after COVID-19. The assay that was used to sequence DNA from cultured CD4+ T cells was the Oncomine TCR Beta short-read assay. TCRdb independently ran MiXCR on the PCR reads; one entry per CDR3 protein. The sample holds roughly 3,700 distinct CDR3 sequences; around 70% are singletons and the top ten take roughly a third. These receptors have no known antigen. Treatment in this sample: roughly ten-day PBMC culture with coronavirus spike peptide pools or control peptides (ViraFEST assay). CD4+ T cells that came from the unexposed donor were collected before the COVID-19 pandemic (2011-2018). Sequenced input: CD4+ T cells from blood, cultured in vitro. These receptors were taken from a human donor in good health.

This sequence joins TRBV6-5 and TRBJ1-2, with D hard to call. V was shortened by 6 bases and J by 3 bases, with 14 bases between the two germline ends. Germline lookup yields CDR1 MNHEY and CDR2 SVGAGI. CDR3 length equals 14 residues. In DNA, the CDR3 is TGTGCCAGCAGGTACATTTCAACAGACTATGGCTACACCTTC. As protein: CASRYISTDYGYTF.

V gene TRBV19 combines with J gene TRBJ2-1, with D maybe TRBD2 (6 bases). The length of the CDR3 is 14 residues. Germline lookup yields CDR1 LNHDA and CDR2 SQIVND (reference sequence). Trimming shortened V by 1 base and J by 8 bases, and 12 bases separated the two germline ends. The chain's CDR3 is CASSIVGGIDEQFF. In nucleotides, the CDR3 is TGTGCCAGTAGTATAGTTGGCGGGATCGATGAGCAGTTCTTC.

This chain connects TRBV6-1 to TRBJ2-5; D is undetermined. The CDR3 runs 13 residues. V lost 8 bases and J lost 2, with 12 bases in between. Germline V gives CDR1 MNHNS, CDR2 SASEGT. The CDR3: CASRPDLQETQYF. The CDR3 DNA reads as TGTGCCAGCCGGCCGGACCTACAAGAGACCCAGTACTTC.

The chain recombines TRBV20-1 with TRBJ2-4, with 12 bases aligning to TRBD2. Germline values: CDR1 DFQATT, CDR2 SNEGSKA (reference sequence). CDR3 length: 16 residues. V gave up 7 bases and J gave up 6 bases; unmatched junction bases: 13. The CDR3 nucleotides are TGCAGTGTTCAGCTAAGGGCTAGCGGGGGGGGAAACATTCAGTACTTC. It specifies CSVQLRASGGGNIQYF.

This clonotype is deemed large. The chain carries TRBV20-1 and TRBJ1-2, with D unresolved. CDR1 and CDR2 (germline): DFQATT, SNEGSKA (reference sequence). The CDR3 has 8 amino acids. V lost 3 bases and J lost 7, with 0 bases in between. Written as DNA, the CDR3 is TGCAGTGCTAGTGGCTACACCTTC. This sequence encodes CSASGYTF.

The genes are TRBV7-2 and TRBJ2-5, with unresolved D. Germline CDR1 is SGHTA and CDR2 is FQGNSA. Deletions cut 1 base from V and 2 bases from J, with 14 bases between. There are 16 residues in the CDR3. The CDR3 nucleotides read TGTGCCAGCAGCTTAGGAGGCTCACGAGCACAAGAGACCCAGTACTTC. Protein sequence: CASSLGGSRAQETQYF.

This clonotype showed up just once. V is TRBV21-1 and J is TRBJ1-3. TRBV21-1 is listed as a pseudogene. This CDR3 region has 16 residues. CDR3 in DNA: TGTGCCAGCAGCAAAGTGTGGGGAAGTTGTGGAAACACCATATATTTT. As protein: CASSKVWGSCGNTIYF.

This chain joins TRBV6-1 and TRBJ2-7; 14 bases are a match to TRBD2. CDR3 size: 16 residues. V lost 6 bases to trimming and J lost 4 bases; unmatched junction nucleotides: 8. CDR1 is MNHNS and CDR2 is SASEGT in the germline V gene. The CDR3 protein is CASRRGLAGGGYEQYF. CDR3 nucleotides: TGTGCCAGCAGGAGAGGACTAGCGGGAGGCGGATACGAGCAGTACTTC.

The chain has TRBV20-1 and TRBJ2-7; D is possibly TRBD1 (6 bases). Per germline, CDR1 DFQATT and CDR2 SNEGSKA (reference sequence). There are 14 residues in the CDR3. The ends were cut back, 6 bases at V and 4 bases at J, with 19 bases in the middle. This CDR3 is CSAGGRGRVYEQYF. The CDR3 coding sequence is TGCAGTGCAGGGGGTCGGGGAAGGGTTTACGAGCAGTACTTC.

CDR3 coding DNA: TGTGCCAGCAGCTCAGAACACCGGCCCCAAGAGACCCAGTACTTC. Its protein is CASSSEHRPQETQYF. This rearrangement joins TRBV7-7 to TRBJ2-5; D is unresolved. Germline V CDR1 and CDR2: SSHAT, FNYEAQ (reference sequence). V lost 4 bases, J lost 1 base, and 13 bases lay in between. This CDR3 has 15 residues.

The chain links TRBV7-9 to TRBJ2-4, with D unclear. The CDR3 runs to 15 residues. Germline assignment: CDR1 SEHNR and CDR2 FQNEAQ (reference sequence). V lost 5 bases, J lost 0 bases, and 11 bases lay in between. The CDR3 here is CASSGSAEAKNIQYF. In nucleotides, the CDR3 is TGTGCCAGCAGCGGTTCTGCGGAAGCCAAAAACATTCAGTACTTC.

The chain carries TRBV6-1 and TRBJ1-5; D possibly corresponds to TRBD1 (6 bases). Germline lookup yields CDR1 MNHNS and CDR2 SASEGT. This CDR3 contains 15 residues. V lost 0 bases and J lost 2, with 8 bases in between. CDR3 coding DNA: TGTGCCAGCAGTGAAGCGGCAGGGGGCAATCAGCCCCAGCATTTT. Translated, it gives CASSEAAGGNQPQHF.

This clonotype has a handful of counts. V gene TRBV20-1 combines with J gene TRBJ2-2; tentatively, D is TRBD2 (5 bases). The V end was cut by 2 bases, the J end by 4 bases, with 11 bases between. The germline V gene has CDR1 DFQATT and CDR2 SNEGSKA (reference sequence). The CDR3 runs to 14 residues. The CDR3, as DNA: TGCAGTGCTAGAACTGGACTGAGCACCGGGGAGCTGTTTTTT. It specifies CSARTGLSTGELFF.

The rearrangement uses TRBV6-1 and TRBJ1-5, with 8 bases fitting TRBD1. This CDR3 region has 17 residues. J lost 1 base, V lost 6 bases, and 11 bases had no gene match. From germline, CDR1 is MNHNS and CDR2 SASEGT. CDR3 coding DNA: TGTGCCAGCAGGCAGGGACAGGACCCTATAAGCAATCAGCCCCAGCATTTT. Amino acid sequence: CASRQGQDPISNQPQHF.

The chain links TRBV3-1 to TRBJ2-7, with D perhaps matching TRBD2 (5 bases). CDR3 length: 15 amino acids. Germline CDR1 reads LGHDT; CDR2 reads YNNKEL (reference sequence). The germline V and J ends were trimmed by 3 bases and 2 bases, with 14 bases remaining between them. The CDR3 here is CASSHPSGAPYEQYF. The DNA for the CDR3 is TGTGCCAGCAGCCACCCCAGCGGAGCACCCTACGAGCAGTACTTC.

This clonotype has a handful of counts. The chain uses TRBV2 and TRBJ1-6; TRBD1 matches 7 bases. The CDR3 has 18 amino acids. Germline V CDR1 and CDR2: SNHLY, FYNNEI. Trimming removed 8 bases from V and 0 bases from J; junction bases left unmatched: 13. This chain's CDR3 is CASLGPLQGISYNSPLHF. CDR3 DNA sequence: TGTGCCAGCCTCGGGCCCCTACAGGGGATCTCCTATAATTCACCCCTCCACTTT.

Notes on this clonotype: At one of its ends the junction is not consistent with the germline gene, which may arise from a read error. The gene calls are TRBV28 and TRBJ2-7, with TRBD1 matching 9 bases. The CDR3 runs 13 residues. Looked up from germline, CDR1 is MDHEN and CDR2 is SYDVKM. As DNA, the CDR3 is TGTGCCAGCAGCTCGGGCCCGGACAGGGGCCTTTCCTTC. Protein sequence: CASSSGPDRGLSF.

The J gene is TRBJ1-2, the V gene TRBV7-9; D not certain. The CDR3 loop spans 11 amino acids. CDR1 is SEHNR and CDR2 is FQNEAQ in the germline V gene (reference sequence). V was clipped by 2 bases and J by 8 bases, with 6 bases between them. The CDR3 loop is CASSLISGYTF. For the CDR3, the DNA is TGTGCCAGCAGCTTAATATCGGGCTACACCTTC. Drawing the rest from reference TRBV7-9 and TRBJ1-2, the complete variable domain is DTGVSQNPRHKITKRGQNVTFRCDPISEHNRLYWYRQTLGQGPEFLTYFQNEAQLEKSRLLSDRFSAERPKGSFSTLEIQRTEQGDSAMYLCASSLISGYTFGSGTRLTVV.

V gene TRBV4-1 combines with J gene TRBJ1-6; D is possibly TRBD1 (6 bases). Germline V gene lookup returns CDR1 MGHRA and CDR2 YSYEKL. The CDR3 is made up of 15 amino acids. V lost 2 bases and J lost 8, with 13 bases in between. CDR3: CASSQPGVRDSPLHF. DNA of the CDR3: TGCGCCAGCAGCCAACCAGGGGTTAGAGATTCACCCCTCCACTTT.